The following is a T cell receptor (beta chain) sequence with its context. Its antigen target is currently unknown. No qualities accompany the bases; no much larger clone lies one base away. The cohort comprised several hundred healthy bone marrow donors. At the time of sampling, all cohort members were nominally healthy, though unrecorded immune exposures were likely present. The donor tested CMV seropositive, placing the donor among the 290 or so seropositive members of the cohort. A peripheral blood sample was provided by each donor, and peripheral blood mononuclear cells were used for TCR beta sequencing. Genomic DNA was extracted from the blood cell samples with the Qiagen DNeasy Blood Extraction Kit. The CDR3 contains 17 residues, cysteine and phenylalanine counted. Solely the CDR3 DNA is kept, with 51 bases framed from the first base. For this chain, trimming is 0 bases at the V end and 4 bases at the J end, and the number of junction bases without a gene match is 11. For CDR1 and CDR2, the germline V gene lists MGHRA and YSYEKL.

The data originate from a study of cytomegalovirus exposure and HLA in healthy donors (dated by TCRdb to the late 2010s). Context from the whole study: In an earlier analysis of about 560 of the donors, around 300 Gb of sequence data and approximately 100 million unique TCR beta sequences from approximately 180 million T cells were reported. Typing coverage varied by locus: roughly 620-640 donors for A, B, C, DRB1 and DQB1; some 520 for DQA1; around 570 for DPA1; around 450 for DPB1. In an earlier analysis of 587 of the donors, high-throughput TCR beta sequencing was used to judge whether each TCR beta V gene segment behaved as functional or pseudogenic. Donor age, sex, ethnicity and CMV serostatus were collected together with the repertoire data. To predict cytomegalovirus infection status, the study brought together high-throughput TCR immunosequencing, statistical association of individual TCRs with disease status, and machine learning. About 310 gigabases of sequencing data and tens of millions of unique TCR sequences were included in an early release covering about 700 HLA-typed donors. The aim of the study was to test whether cataloging public T cell receptors could identify signatures of past pathogen exposure. HLA typing covered class I and class II loci at four-digit resolution. Every repertoire in the discovery cohort had been generated on one and the same sequencing platform. Roughly five DR-DQ haplotypes were treated as single units for association and clustering because of strong linkage in the cohort. Genome-wide SNP genotypes for about 65% of the roughly 670 donors were used in a later genetic analysis, which treated that subset as a discovery cohort. Along with the roughly 610-subject first cohort, a separate validation cohort of 120 different subjects was used. To study patterns of TCR occurrence, a later analysis re-analyzed previously published TCR beta repertoires from just over 650 donors and added high-resolution HLA genotyping. The later analysis used no new phenotypic data to find candidate immune exposures, relying instead on TCR beta sequences and their occurrence across donors. Among the roughly 400 genotyped donors, approximately 82% belonged to the genetic ancestry cluster associated with self-reported Caucasian donors. The T cell repertoires of some 670 subjects were profiled by immunosequencing and related to cytomegalovirus serostatus. Among roughly 400 genotyped donors of the cohort, an average of around 220,000 unique TCR beta nucleotide sequences was sequenced per donor, of which about 18% were non-productive.

Library creation used the immunoSEQ multiplex PCR assay. The multiplex PCR relied on a mix of 60 forward primers for TCR Vbeta segments and 13 reverse primers for TCR Jbeta segments. The CDR3 region of rearranged TCR beta genes was amplified from genomic DNA with a multiplex PCR assay. On the Illumina HiSeq System, the amplified TCR beta libraries were sequenced as 87-base-pair reads. The published analysis was carried out like this. In a later analysis, approximately 74 million unique TCR beta chains were counted across the 500 to 850 repertoires, and around 10 million of these chains were shared by at least two donors. To remove PCR and sequencing errors, raw reads were error-corrected and collapsed into unique sequences using a nearest-neighbor algorithm that merged closely related sequences. V, D and J gene segments were assigned by aligning CDR3 sequences to IMGT reference sequences. Each retained sequence needed at least a six-nucleotide match to both a V gene segment and a J gene segment. A rearrangement was called productive if the CDR3 had no stop codons and remained in frame with V and J, and every other rearrangement was called non-productive. CDR3 was defined by IMGT convention, running from the second conserved V-encoded cysteine to the conserved J-encoded phenylalanine. Sequences without an unambiguous match to a single V gene segment were excluded from the earlier analysis of several hundred of the donors. An earlier analysis of several hundred of the donors classified V segments as functional when productive rearrangements were above 56.7% and as segregating when the standard deviation between donors was above 5%. A statistical classification framework was built for diagnosing cytomegalovirus status from the catalog of TCR beta chain sequences. V and J gene assignment, in a later analysis, came from comparing TCR nucleotide sequences with IMGT/GENE-DB human TR gene sequences. In a later analysis, CDR3 sequences and most-parsimonious VDJ recombination scenarios were assigned using the TCRdist pipeline. A later analysis defined each TCR beta chain by its CDR3 amino acid sequence plus V-gene family, and excluded reads lacking a unique V-gene family. As a way to deal with suspected cross-contamination and a sequencing artifact, a later analysis dropped 450 to 700 nucleotide sequences that were highly shared and had low generation probability. In a later analysis, a clonal expansion index for each public chain was calculated from normalized within-repertoire ranks of inferred template counts. In a later analysis, generation probabilities were computed with a VDJ recombination model fitted to out-of-frame rearrangements, and the resulting probabilities were checked against IGoR. A later analysis scored TCR-TCR, TCR-HLA and TCR-CMV co-occurrence with hypergeometric tests, applying a repertoire-size bias correction to TCR pairs. A later analysis estimated false discovery rates by permuting HLA or CMV assignments 20 times. In a later analysis, co-occurring TCRs were grouped using DBSCAN, and TCRdist sequence similarity was added for clustering within HLA-allele-positive subsets. Repertoires with fewer than 30,000 or more than 120,000 public chains, plus five repertoires with anomalous nucleotide sharing, were excluded from co-occurrence clustering. Not all clones reach the TCRdb copy of this immuneACCESS table, which keeps in-frame sequences only. Checked studies attribute under half of the gap to unresolved V genes and leave the rest unexplained. V, J and clone size were drawn from that table, and D and trimming were deduced from the DNA. Here the sample has about 150,000 clones; 72% occur a single time. The ten largest clones take up approximately 4.2% of the sample.

Results and caveats for the whole study, not just this receptor: Assigning TCR associations to individual alleles was difficult when HLA alleles, especially DR and DQ, strongly co-occurred. A group of highly shared sequence variants was considered likely to be a technical artifact of the sequencing pipeline. In a later analysis, TCR association rates were found to vary across HLA loci, with the most associated TCRs seen for DRB1 alleles and the fewest for HLA-C alleles. In vitro tests confirmed that a few of the cytomegalovirus-associated TCR beta chains recognize cytomegalovirus antigens. For the cohort, immune exposure information was limited to CMV serostatus. Linkage disequilibrium might explain the correlated functional status among segregating V segments, but an unknown experimental factor could not be excluded. A further reported finding was that TCR beta sequences accurately predicted the HLA-A and HLA-B alleles for most subjects in the first cohort. HLA typing was unavailable for some donors at each locus, so association tests used only the typed subset. The presence/absence analyses assumed that sequencing depth was roughly uniform across donors, and that assumption may not be true. In a later analysis, several top co-occurrence clusters were reported to appear linked to parvovirus B19, influenza, CMV and Epstein-Barr virus. According to the authors, the approach could potentially be generalized to other disease states and immunological phenotypes. An association between a missense DCLRE1C variant and V-gene and J-gene trimming of TCR beta chains was found in a later genetic analysis and replicated in an independent cohort. Cytomegalovirus status was reported to be diagnosed by the classifier with high specificity and sensitivity in both the original and validation cohorts. A later genetic analysis reported fewer N-insertions in productive TCRs among donors in an Asian-associated ancestry cluster than the approximately 670-donor mean. In the study, approximately 160 TCR beta chains were listed as associated with cytomegalovirus. In a later analysis, HLA-associated TCR beta chains showed more clonal expansion and lower generation probabilities than non-associated chains that were equally common. Specific HLA alleles were associated with 15,000 to 20,000 TCR beta sequences at a false discovery rate of 0.05 in a later analysis. In an earlier analysis of a few hundred of the donors, most TCR beta V segments were observed in productive rearrangements about 90% or about 30% of the time, broadly matching IMGT annotations. Because the 87-base-pair reads could not distinguish some IMGT-functional V segments, including TRBV6-2 and TRBV6-3, those segments were excluded. While some public TCRs were present in many individuals, most TCR sequences turned up only very rarely across donors. Most CMV-associated TCR beta chains appeared to be HLA-restricted in a later analysis, and the HLA associations seemed to be driven largely by CMV exposure. The earlier analysis of a few hundred of the donors excluded seventeen rarely observed V segments, including chromosome 9 orphons, because counts were too low. Only TCR beta chains were sequenced in this cohort, and the absence of alpha or paired-chain data limited detectable features.

The sequenced sample consisted of PBMCs. This TCR was recovered from a man aged 45-65 years in good health and CMV-seropositive. This chain is built from TRBV4-1 and TRBJ1-2, and TRBD1 matches 7 of the central bases. The CDR3 protein is CASSQDSTGRVTYGYTF. Here is the DNA: TGCGCCAGCAGCCAAGACTCGACAGGGCGGGTTACCTATGGCTACACCTTC.